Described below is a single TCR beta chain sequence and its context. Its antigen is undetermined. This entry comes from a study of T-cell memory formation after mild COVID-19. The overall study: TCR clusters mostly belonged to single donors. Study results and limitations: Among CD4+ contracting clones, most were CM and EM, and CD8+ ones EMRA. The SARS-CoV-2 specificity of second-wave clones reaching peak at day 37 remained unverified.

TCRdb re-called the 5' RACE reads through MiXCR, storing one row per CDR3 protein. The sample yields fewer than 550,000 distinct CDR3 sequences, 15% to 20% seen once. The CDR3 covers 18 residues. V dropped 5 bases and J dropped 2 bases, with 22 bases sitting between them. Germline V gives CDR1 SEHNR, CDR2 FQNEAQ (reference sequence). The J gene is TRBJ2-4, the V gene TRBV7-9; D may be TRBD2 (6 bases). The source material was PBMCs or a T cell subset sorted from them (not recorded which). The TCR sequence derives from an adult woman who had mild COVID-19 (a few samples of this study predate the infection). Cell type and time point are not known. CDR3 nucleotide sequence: TGTGCCAGCAGCCCCACTTGGGGAGGCGAGGGCCCCAAAAACATTCAGTACTTC. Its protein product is CASSPTWGGEGPKNIQYF.